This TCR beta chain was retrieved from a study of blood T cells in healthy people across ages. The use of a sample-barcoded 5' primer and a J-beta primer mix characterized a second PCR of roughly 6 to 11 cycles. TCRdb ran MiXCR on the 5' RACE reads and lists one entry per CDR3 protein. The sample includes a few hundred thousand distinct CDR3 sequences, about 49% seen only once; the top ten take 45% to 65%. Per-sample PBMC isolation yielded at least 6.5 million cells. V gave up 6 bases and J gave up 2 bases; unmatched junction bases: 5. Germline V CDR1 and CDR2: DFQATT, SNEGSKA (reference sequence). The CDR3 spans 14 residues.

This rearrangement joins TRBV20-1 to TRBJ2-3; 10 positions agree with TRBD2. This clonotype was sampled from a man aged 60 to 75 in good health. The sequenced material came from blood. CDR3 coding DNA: TGCAGTGCCCCTACTAGCGGGACCACAGATACGCAGTATTTT. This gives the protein CSAPTSGTTDTQYF.